The 3 T cell receptor beta chains below were found in one sample sequenced in a study of cytomegalovirus exposure and HLA in healthy donors. Primers for the PCR totalled 60 Vbeta and 13 Jbeta. Clones were read by immunoSEQ multiplex PCR, and TCRdb kept only the in-frame ones, dropping some. The data show 80,000 to 130,000 clones, about three quarters seen once. Material: PBMCs. These receptors were collected from a male donor in good health and CMV-seropositive.

V usage is TRBV10-3 and J usage is TRBJ2-3, with TRBD1 matching 7 bases. After removal of 6 bases from V and 0 bases from J, the junction contained 12 bases not matched to a gene. Germline CDR1 ENHRY, CDR2 SYGVKD. There are 17 residues in the CDR3. For the CDR3, the DNA is TGTGCCATCAGAAGAAGTTACGGACAGGCTAGCACAGATACGCAGTATTTT. Translation gives CAIRRSYGQASTDTQYF.

The gene calls are TRBV7-6 and TRBJ1-4; D is unclear. The CDR3 contains 13 residues. Germline CDR1 SGHVS, CDR2 FNYEAQ. V dropped 1 base and J dropped 8 bases, with 8 bases sitting between them. The CDR3 coding sequence is TGTGCCAGCAGCTTAGGGCCGTTCGAAAAACTGTTTTTT. The encoded protein is CASSLGPFEKLFF. Combining the CDR3 with reference TRBV7-6 and TRBJ1-4 gives the whole variable domain GAGVSQSPRYKVTKRGQDVALRCDPISGHVSLYWYRQALGQGPEFLTYFNYEAQQDKSGLPNDRFSAERPEGSISTLTIQRTEQRDSAMYRCASSLGPFEKLFFGSGTQLSVL.

This clone is judged medium-sized. The rearrangement joins TRBV29-1 to TRBJ2-7, with D tentatively TRBD1 (5 bases). Trimming took off 2 bases at V and 2 bases at J, with 10 bases between the two ends. From germline, CDR1 is SQVTM and CDR2 ANQGSEA. There are 13 residues in the CDR3. CDR3 sequence (DNA): TGCAGCGTTGAACAGGACACAACCTACGAGCAGTACTTC. This codes for CSVEQDTTYEQYF.